A single sample gave rise to the 16 T cell receptor beta chains below, sequenced in a study of CD8 T cells in ankylosing spondylitis. In TCRdb, the 5' RACE reads were re-called with MiXCR into one record per CDR3 protein. The table records hundreds of thousands of distinct CDR3 sequences, about an eighth of them present only once. Their antigens are not known. Study results and limitations: Made up of eight highly homologous variants, a TCR beta motif appeared characteristic of ankylosing spondylitis blood.

Sample: blood, either unsorted or a sorted T cell fraction (not recorded which). Source of these receptors: a male donor with ankylosing spondylitis.

This clonotype was seen a few times. The genes are TRBV6-1 and TRBJ2-7; tentatively, D is TRBD2 (6 bases). CDR3 length equals 15 residues. Germline V gene data show CDR1 as MNHNS and CDR2 as SASEGT. V lost 5 bases and J 3 bases, leaving 17 bases between the germline ends. The CDR3 DNA sequence: TGTGCCAGCAGTCCGGGACTCAATAGAGACTACGAGCAGTACTTC. It yields the protein CASSPGLNRDYEQYF.

The gene calls are TRBV12-3 or TRBV12-4 and TRBJ2-2, with D perhaps TRBD2 (6 bases). The CDR3 contains 15 residues. Trimming shortened V by 6 bases and J by 1 base, and 12 bases separated the two germline ends. CDR3 protein: CASRLGLVNTGELFF. The CDR3 DNA is TGTGCCAGCAGATTGGGACTTGTGAACACCGGGGAGCTGTTTTTT.

A few counts support this clonotype. V usage is TRBV6-1 and J usage is TRBJ1-5; TRBD1 matches at 7 bases. Germline V lookup: CDR1 MNHNS, CDR2 SASEGT. Trimming at V came to 3 bases and at J to 11 bases, leaving 13 bases not matched to a gene. CDR3 length equals 15 residues. CDR3 residues: CASSDSSTGKIAQHF. The CDR3, as DNA: TGTGCCAGCAGTGATTCGTCGACAGGGAAAATAGCCCAGCATTTT.

CDR3 protein: CATSRDLRGEVFF. In nucleotides, the CDR3 is TGTGCCACCAGCAGAGATCTGCGGGGGGAAGTGTTCTTC. The chain recombines TRBV15 with TRBJ2-1, with 8 bases identical to TRBD2. The V gene's germline CDR1 is LNHNV and CDR2 YYDKDF (reference sequence). CDR3 length: 13 residues. V lost 0 bases, J lost 15 bases, and 7 bases stayed unmatched.

The chain is built from TRBV5-1 and TRBJ2-1; no firm D call. CDR3 length equals 18 residues. The V end lost 1 base, the J end lost 7 bases, and 24 bases lay between the germline ends. Looked up from germline, CDR1 is SGHRS and CDR2 is YFSETQ. The CDR3 region has the DNA TGCGCCAGCAGCTTGACGTACGCGGTAAGGCACTATAGGAATGAGCAGTTCTTC. This encodes CASSLTYAVRHYRNEQFF.

The V gene is TRBV6-2 or TRBV6-3, the J gene TRBJ2-4, with TRBD2 identical over 13 bases. The CDR3 spans 15 residues. V gave up 6 bases and J gave up 9 bases; unmatched junction bases: 8. Germline-derived CDR1 and CDR2 are MNHEY and SVGEGT. The chain's CDR3 is CASRLTSGRSSIQYF. Here the CDR3 DNA reads TGTGCCAGCAGGTTGACTAGCGGGAGGTCGAGCATTCAGTACTTC.

This clonotype was seen at least ten times. The rearrangement uses TRBV29-1 and TRBJ1-1; a weak D match, TRBD1 (5 bases). V gave up 6 bases and J gave up 0 bases, with 11 bases separating them. Germline-derived CDR1 and CDR2 are SQVTM and ANQGSEA. CDR3 length equals 13 residues. The CDR3 region has the DNA TGCAGCGTCGCGCGACAGCTGAACACTGAAGCTTTCTTT. Its protein is CSVARQLNTEAFF.

This clonotype was counted between two and nine times. V is TRBV7-2 and J is TRBJ1-1; possible D gene TRBD1, 5 bases. CDR1 and CDR2 (germline): SGHTA, FQGNSA. The CDR3 covers 15 residues. V was clipped by 6 bases and J by 4 bases, with 18 bases between them. The CDR3 loop is CASRQDPAGGTEAFF. CDR3 sequence (DNA): TGTGCCAGCAGGCAAGACCCAGCCGGGGGCACTGAAGCTTTCTTT.

The chain recombines TRBV5-1 with TRBJ2-5; D remains ambiguous. This CDR3 is 16 amino acids long. The germline CDR1 and CDR2 sequences are SGHRS and YFSETQ. Trimming took off 0 bases at V and 5 bases at J, with 17 bases between the two ends. The CDR3 protein is CASSLGQRTLEETQYF. CDR3 sequence (DNA): TGCGCCAGCAGCTTGGGGCAGCGTACTCTAGAGGAGACCCAGTACTTC.

There are a few counts of this clonotype. The chain links TRBV3-1 to TRBJ2-7; D remains unclear. V was shortened by 4 bases and J by 4 bases, with 11 bases between the two germline ends. Germline V gene data show CDR1 as LGHDT and CDR2 as YNNKEL (reference sequence). This CDR3 is built from 13 residues. The CDR3 is CASSPPMQYEQYF. CDR3 nucleotides: TGTGCCAGCAGCCCCCCCATGCAGTACGAGCAGTACTTC.

In its sample, this clonotype was seen many times. The conserved phenylalanine or tryptophan normally closing the CDR3 is absent here, so this likely arose from a read error. The DNA is omitted, as the CDR3 cannot be located on it reliably, and the CDR3 follows TCRdb's listing. The gene calls are TRBV20-1 and TRBJ2-3. The CDR3 is 8 residues long, counting both termini. Germline V CDR1 and CDR2: DFQATT, SNEGSKA (reference sequence). This CDR3 reads CSASLNSG.

The chain has TRBV4-2 and TRBJ1-5; the match to TRBD1 covers 7 bases. V lost 0 bases and J lost 5; bases outside the gene matches: 4. This CDR3 is built from 15 residues. CDR1 and CDR2 (germline): LGHNA, YNFKEQ. CDR3 protein: CASSQDQTGDQPQHF. The DNA of the CDR3 is TGTGCCAGCAGCCAAGATCAAACAGGGGATCAGCCCCAGCATTTT.

A word on this clonotype: Given a much more abundant clone one base away, this may be a read error. This rearrangement joins TRBV20-1 to TRBJ2-7; TRBD2 matches at 9 bases. Germline CDR1 reads DFQATT; CDR2 reads SNEGSKA (reference sequence). The CDR3 is made up of 16 amino acids. CDR3 region: CCARALEATSGYEQYF. In DNA form, the CDR3 reads TGCTGTGCTAGAGCTTTAGAAGCGACTAGCGGCTACGAGCAGTACTTC.

This chain uses TRBV29-1 with TRBJ2-7; tentatively, D is TRBD1 (6 bases). CDR3 length: 13 amino acids. V was pared by 4 bases and J by 4 bases, with 14 bases between. Germline V gene sequence: CDR1 SQVTM, CDR2 ANQGSEA. The CDR3 is CSVGGRGRYEQYF. Written as DNA, the CDR3 is TGCAGCGTTGGTGGCAGGGGTAGGTACGAGCAGTACTTC.

The gene calls are TRBV19 and TRBJ2-1, with 9 bases fitting TRBD2. This CDR3 has 15 residues. With 3 bases clipped from V and 3 bases from J, the junction kept 3 bases outside the gene matches. Germline V CDR1 and CDR2: LNHDA, SQIVND (reference sequence). The CDR3, as DNA: TGTGCCAGTAGTATGGTTAGCGGGAGCTACAATGAGCAGTTCTTC. Translated, it gives CASSMVSGSYNEQFF.

This clonotype has just a few counts. The V gene is TRBV6-1, the J gene TRBJ2-2, with D possibly being TRBD2 (7 bases). V lost 6 bases and J lost 8, with 13 bases in between. The germline CDR1 and CDR2 sequences are MNHNS and SASEGT. The CDR3 covers 13 residues. The CDR3 region is CASREGGVGELFF. In nucleotides, the CDR3 is TGTGCCAGCAGAGAGGGGGGGGTTGGGGAGCTGTTTTTT.